This TCR beta chain was retrieved from a study of T-cell memory formation after mild COVID-19 (dated by TCRdb to the early 2020s). General notes on the study: TCR sequence clusters from the two donors were found to be largely donor specific. Two young, previously healthy adult volunteers made up the cohort, one male and one female. Longitudinal TCRalpha and TCRbeta repertoire sequencing tracked T-cell clones expanding and contracting after mild COVID-19 in two donors.

With regard to this clonotype: The specificity of this receptor is unknown. No qualities accompany the bases; no much larger clone lies one base away.

PBMCs were isolated by Ficoll-Paque density gradient centrifugation. The CDR3 sequence holds 14 residues, the cysteine and phenylalanine included. This entry keeps only the CDR3 DNA: 42 bases, framed from base 1. Taken from the germline V gene (reference sequence), the CDR1 and CDR2 loops are SEHNR and FQNEAQ. V is clipped by 1 base and J by 1 base, and the sequence between their germline boundaries is 7 bases long. What the study reported, not specific to this receptor: Only a couple of mild cases were covered by the study, and larger cohorts that include severe cases with pre-infection samples were considered necessary. SARS-CoV-2 specificity was not confirmed for the second-wave clones peaking on day 37. Contracting CD4+ clones appeared mostly in the CM and EM memory subsets, whereas CD8+ clones were enriched in EMRA. Some responding clones were detected in pre-infection memory, which suggested that pre-existing cross-reactive memory T cells had joined the SARS-CoV-2 response. Clones that contracted from day 15 to 85 showed balanced CD4/CD8 phenotypes, whereas a second wave of clones that expanded from day 15 to 37 leaned towards CD4+.

Instrument used: Illumina NovaSeq 6000. TCRalpha and TCRbeta cDNA libraries were constructed by 5'RACE with constant-segment primers, with sample barcodes and unique molecular identifiers being introduced. Trizol reagent was used to extract RNA from every sample. Amplification of the libraries took two PCR steps, and the second step added a second sample barcode plus Illumina TruSeq adapters. Libraries were sequenced on an Illumina NovaSeq with 2 x 150 bp paired-end reads. Processing in the source paper ran as follows. With migec v1.2.7, reads were demultiplexed and then collapsed into UMI-guided consensus sequences. Using mixcr v2.1.11, UMI consensuses were aligned to TRA and TRB V and J templates and then assembled into clonotypes. A clonotype was counted as expanded or contracted only if both edgeR and NoisET called the change significant, with noise models trained on biological replicates. edgeR calls used a false discovery rate-adjusted p below 0.01 and a log2 fold-change threshold of 1. As an exploratory analysis of dynamics, max-normalized trajectories of the 1000 most abundant clonotypes were examined with PCA combined with hierarchical clustering. Each responding clone was given a CD4 or CD8 phenotype based on the CD4+ and CD8+ repertoires, which had been sequenced separately. TCRdb reran the public reads through fastp at Q25 and MiXCR, keeping productive beta chains. Each entry merges the rows of one CDR3 protein and shows their most common DNA and genes. These V and J calls derive from TCRdb rather than the authors' analysis. A total of a few hundred thousand distinct CDR3 sequences appear in this sample, 9.4% of them only once. Around 20% of the sample is taken by the ten largest.

This sequence was found in a man younger than 35 who had mild COVID-19 (a few samples of this study predate the infection). The sample titles of this study are shuffled in the database, so cell type and time point are left out; the donor was told from shared clones. The specimen was PBMCs or a T cell subset sorted from them (not recorded which). The chain joins TRBV7-9 to TRBJ1-1, with the D gene uncertain. In nucleotide form, the sequence is TGTGCCAGCAGCTTAGGGCAGTGGAACACTGAAGCTTTCTTT. The translation is CASSLGQWNTEAFF.